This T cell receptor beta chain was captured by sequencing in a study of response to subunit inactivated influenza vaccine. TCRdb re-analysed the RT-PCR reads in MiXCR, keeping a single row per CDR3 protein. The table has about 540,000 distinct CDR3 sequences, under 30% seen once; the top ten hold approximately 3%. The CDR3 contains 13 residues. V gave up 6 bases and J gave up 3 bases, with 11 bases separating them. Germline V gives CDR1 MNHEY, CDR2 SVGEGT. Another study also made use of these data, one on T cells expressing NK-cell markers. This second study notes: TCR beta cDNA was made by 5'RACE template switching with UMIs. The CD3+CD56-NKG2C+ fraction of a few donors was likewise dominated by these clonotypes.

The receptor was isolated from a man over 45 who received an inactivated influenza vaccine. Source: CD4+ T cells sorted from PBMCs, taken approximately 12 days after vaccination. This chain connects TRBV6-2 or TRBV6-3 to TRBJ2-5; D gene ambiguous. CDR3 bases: TGTGCCAGCAGGCGGCAGCCCGAAGAGACCCAGTACTTC. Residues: CASRRQPEETQYF.